The TCR beta chain under discussion was sequenced for a study of blood T cell repertoires in COVID-19. About the study: COVID-19 samples from acute and convalescent phases originated in the United States, Italy and Spain. PBMCs, B-cell-depleted T cells, or T cells provided the cDNA or gDNA that made up the material.

Original processing methods: Counts of nucleated cells, estimated from reference gene primer amplification, were obtained. TCRdb's copy holds only in-frame clones and misses some; the assay was immunoSEQ multiplex PCR. From that table come the V and J calls and clone size; the DNA was used to work out D and trimming. The sample has 250,000 to 350,000 clones, around 85% seen once. The germline V gene has CDR1 SGHRS and CDR2 YFSETQ. The CDR3 has 18 amino acids. V was pared by 4 bases and J by 4 bases, with 15 bases of the junction left unmatched. The chain joins TRBV5-1 to TRBJ1-4, with 8 bases identical to TRBD1. Material for sequencing was peripheral blood. The receptor was isolated from a human donor with COVID-19, enrolled during active disease. The donor label of this sample is uncertain. The CDR3 bases are TGCGCCAGCAGCCCGCAAGCGGCAGGGGGCTTTGATAATGAAAAACTGTTTTTT. Its translation: CASSPQAAGGFDNEKLFF. Combining the CDR3 with reference TRBV5-1 and TRBJ1-4 gives the whole variable domain KAGVTQTPRYLIKTRGQQVTLSCSPISGHRSVSWYQQTPGQGLQFLFEYFSETQRNKGNFPGRFSGRQFSNSRSEMNVSTLELGDSALYLCASSPQAAGGFDNEKLFFGSGTQLSVL.